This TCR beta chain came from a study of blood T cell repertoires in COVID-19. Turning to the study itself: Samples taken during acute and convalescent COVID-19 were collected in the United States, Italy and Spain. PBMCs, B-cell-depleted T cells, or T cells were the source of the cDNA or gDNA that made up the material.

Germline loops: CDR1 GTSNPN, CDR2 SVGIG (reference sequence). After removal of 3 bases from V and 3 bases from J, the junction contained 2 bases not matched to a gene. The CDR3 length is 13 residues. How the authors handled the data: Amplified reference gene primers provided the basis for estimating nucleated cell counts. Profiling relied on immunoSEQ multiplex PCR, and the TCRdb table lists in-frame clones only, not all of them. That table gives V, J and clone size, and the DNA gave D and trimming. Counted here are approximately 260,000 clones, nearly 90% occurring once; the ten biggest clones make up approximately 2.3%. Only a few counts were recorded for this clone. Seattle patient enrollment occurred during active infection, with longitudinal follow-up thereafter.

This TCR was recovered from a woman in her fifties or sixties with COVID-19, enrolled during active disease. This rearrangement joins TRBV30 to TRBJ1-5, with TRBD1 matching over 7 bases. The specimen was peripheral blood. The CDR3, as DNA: TGTGCCTGGAGAGACAGGGACAATCAGCCCCAGCATTTT. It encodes CAWRDRDNQPQHF.